This paragraph reports one TCR beta chain. Its antigen remains unidentified. This record belongs to a study of cytomegalovirus exposure and HLA in healthy donors. For the study at large: Around 180 million T cells yielded 110 million or so unique TCR beta sequences in earlier analysis. General study results and limits: Accurate prediction of HLA-A and HLA-B alleles (for most subjects) was reportedly achieved from TCR beta sequences. An observed cluster of highly shared sequence variants was recorded as a likely sequencing artifact.

Both 60 Vbeta primers and 13 Jbeta primers went into the PCR. Only in-frame clones appear in the TCRdb table, and some are missing; sequencing was by immunoSEQ multiplex PCR. The table lists about 140,000 clones, 73% of them singletons. The CDR3 loop spans 15 amino acids. V lost 0 bases to trimming and J lost 6 bases; unmatched junction nucleotides: 2. The V gene's germline CDR1 is MNHEY and CDR2 SVGAGI. This clonotype was sampled from a woman in her thirties or forties in good health and CMV-seronegative. The sample comprised PBMCs. This chain links TRBV6-5 with TRBJ2-2, with 9 positions matching TRBD2. The CDR3 coding sequence is TGTGCCAGCAGTTACTCGCGGGGGGGCTCCGGGGAGCTGTTTTTT. Protein product: CASSYSRGGSGELFF.